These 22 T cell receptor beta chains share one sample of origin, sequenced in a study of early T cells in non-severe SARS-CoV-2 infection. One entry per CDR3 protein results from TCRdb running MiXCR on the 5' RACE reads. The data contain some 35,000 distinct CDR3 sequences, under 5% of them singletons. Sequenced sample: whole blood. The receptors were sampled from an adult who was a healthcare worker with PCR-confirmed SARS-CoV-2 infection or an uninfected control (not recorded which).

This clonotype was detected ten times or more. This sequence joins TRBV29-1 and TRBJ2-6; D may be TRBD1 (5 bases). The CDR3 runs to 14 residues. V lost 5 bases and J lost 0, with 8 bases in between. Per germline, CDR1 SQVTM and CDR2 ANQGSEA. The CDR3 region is CSVSDSSGANVLTF. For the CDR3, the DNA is TGCAGCGTTTCCGACAGCTCTGGGGCCAACGTCCTGACTTTC.

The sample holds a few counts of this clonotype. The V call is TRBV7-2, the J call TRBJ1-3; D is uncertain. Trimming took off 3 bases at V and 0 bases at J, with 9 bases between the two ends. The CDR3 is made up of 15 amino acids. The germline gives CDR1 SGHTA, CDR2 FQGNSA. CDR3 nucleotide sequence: TGTGCCAGCAGCTTCAGTGCCATCTCTGGAAACACCATATATTTT. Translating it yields CASSFSAISGNTIYF.

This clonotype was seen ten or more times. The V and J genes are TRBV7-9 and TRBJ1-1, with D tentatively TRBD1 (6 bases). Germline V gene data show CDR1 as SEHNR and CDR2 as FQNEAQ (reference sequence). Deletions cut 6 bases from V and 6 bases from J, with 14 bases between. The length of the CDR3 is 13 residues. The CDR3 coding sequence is TGTGCCAGCAGGTTCAGGGGAAGCCCTGAAGCTTTCTTT. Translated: CASRFRGSPEAFF.

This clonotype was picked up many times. This chain's CDR3 is CASSETSGREEQFF. In DNA form, the CDR3 reads TGTGCCAGCAGCGAGACTAGCGGGAGAGAGGAGCAGTTCTTC. The rearrangement uses TRBV7-9 and TRBJ2-1; 12 bases agree with TRBD2. This CDR3 has 14 residues. Germline-derived CDR1 and CDR2 are SEHNR and FQNEAQ (reference sequence). Trimming removed 5 bases from V and 10 bases from J; junction bases left unmatched: 6.

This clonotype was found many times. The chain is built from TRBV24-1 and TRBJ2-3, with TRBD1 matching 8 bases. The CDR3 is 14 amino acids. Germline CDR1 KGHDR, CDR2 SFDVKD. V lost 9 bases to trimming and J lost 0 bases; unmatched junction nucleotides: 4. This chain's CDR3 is CATERQGSTDTQYF. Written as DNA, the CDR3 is TGTGCCACCGAGCGACAGGGGAGCACAGATACGCAGTATTTT.

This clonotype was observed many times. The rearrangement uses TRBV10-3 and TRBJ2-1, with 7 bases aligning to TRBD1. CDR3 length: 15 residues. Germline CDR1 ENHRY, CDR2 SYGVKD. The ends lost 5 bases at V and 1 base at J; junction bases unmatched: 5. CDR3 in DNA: TGTGCCATCAGTAAAACAGGGGAATCCTACAATGAGCAGTTCTTC. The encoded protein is CAISKTGESYNEQFF.

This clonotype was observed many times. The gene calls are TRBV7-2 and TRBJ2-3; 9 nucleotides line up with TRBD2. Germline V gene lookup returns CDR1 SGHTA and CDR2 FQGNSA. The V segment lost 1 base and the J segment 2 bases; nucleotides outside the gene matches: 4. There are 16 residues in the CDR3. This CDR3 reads CASSLVPSGTTDTQYF. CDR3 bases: TGTGCCAGCAGCTTAGTTCCTAGCGGGACCACAGATACGCAGTATTTT.

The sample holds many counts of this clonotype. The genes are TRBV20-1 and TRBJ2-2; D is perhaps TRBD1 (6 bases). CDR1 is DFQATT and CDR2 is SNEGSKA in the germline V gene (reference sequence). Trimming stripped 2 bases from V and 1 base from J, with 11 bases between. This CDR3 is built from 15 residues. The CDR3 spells CSARRGQQNTGELFF. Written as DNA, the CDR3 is TGCAGTGCTAGACGGGGACAACAGAACACCGGGGAGCTGTTTTTT.

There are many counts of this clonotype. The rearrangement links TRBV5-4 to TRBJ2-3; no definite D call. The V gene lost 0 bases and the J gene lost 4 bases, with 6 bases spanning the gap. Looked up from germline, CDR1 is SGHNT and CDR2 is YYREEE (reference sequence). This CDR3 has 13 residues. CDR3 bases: TGTGCCAGCAGCTTGGAATTGGCAGATACGCAGTATTTT. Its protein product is CASSLELADTQYF.

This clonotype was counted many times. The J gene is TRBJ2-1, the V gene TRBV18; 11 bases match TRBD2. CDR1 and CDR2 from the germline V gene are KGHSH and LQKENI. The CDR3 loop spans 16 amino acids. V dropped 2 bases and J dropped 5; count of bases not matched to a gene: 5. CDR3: CASSPAGLAANNEQFF. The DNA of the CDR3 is TGTGCCAGCTCACCAGCGGGACTAGCGGCGAACAATGAGCAGTTCTTC.

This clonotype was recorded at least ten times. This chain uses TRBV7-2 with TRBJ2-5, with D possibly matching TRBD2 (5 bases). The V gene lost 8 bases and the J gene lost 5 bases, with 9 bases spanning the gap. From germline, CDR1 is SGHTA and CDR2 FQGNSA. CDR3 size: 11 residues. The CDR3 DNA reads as TGTGCCAGCCGGGAAATCGAGACCCAGTACTTC. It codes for CASREIETQYF.

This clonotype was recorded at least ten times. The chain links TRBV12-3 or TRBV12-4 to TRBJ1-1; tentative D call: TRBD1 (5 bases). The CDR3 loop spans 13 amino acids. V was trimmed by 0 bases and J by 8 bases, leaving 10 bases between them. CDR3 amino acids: CASSLAGTPEAFF. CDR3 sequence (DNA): TGTGCCAGCAGTTTAGCAGGGACCCCGGAAGCTTTCTTT.

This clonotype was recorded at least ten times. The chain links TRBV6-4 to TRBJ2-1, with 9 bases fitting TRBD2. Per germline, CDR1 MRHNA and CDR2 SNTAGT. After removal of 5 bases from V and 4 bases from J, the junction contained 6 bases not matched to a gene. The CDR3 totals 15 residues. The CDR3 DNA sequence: TGTGCCAGCAGTCCTAAGACTAGCGGTTACAATGAGCAGTTCTTC. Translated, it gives CASSPKTSGYNEQFF.

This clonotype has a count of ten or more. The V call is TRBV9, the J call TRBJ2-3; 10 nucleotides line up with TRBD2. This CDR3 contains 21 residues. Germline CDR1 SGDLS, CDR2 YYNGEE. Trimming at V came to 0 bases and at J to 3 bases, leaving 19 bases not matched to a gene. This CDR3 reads CASSVVEGSGRFPHLTDTQYF. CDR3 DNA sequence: TGTGCCAGCAGCGTAGTGGAGGGTAGCGGGAGGTTCCCCCATTTAACAGATACGCAGTATTTT.

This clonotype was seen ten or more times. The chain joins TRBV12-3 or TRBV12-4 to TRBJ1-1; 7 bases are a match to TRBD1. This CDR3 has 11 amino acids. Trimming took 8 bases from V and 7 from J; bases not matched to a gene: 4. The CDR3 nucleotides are TGTGCCAGCGGCCGGGACAGTGAAGCTTTCTTT. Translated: CASGRDSEAFF.

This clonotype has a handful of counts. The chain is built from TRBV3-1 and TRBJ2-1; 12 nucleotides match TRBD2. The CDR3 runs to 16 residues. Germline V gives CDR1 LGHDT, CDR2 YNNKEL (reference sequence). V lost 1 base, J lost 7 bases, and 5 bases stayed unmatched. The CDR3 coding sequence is TGTGCCAGCAGCCAAGCTGCTAGCGGGAGGGGAAATGAGCAGTTCTTC. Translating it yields CASSQAASGRGNEQFF.

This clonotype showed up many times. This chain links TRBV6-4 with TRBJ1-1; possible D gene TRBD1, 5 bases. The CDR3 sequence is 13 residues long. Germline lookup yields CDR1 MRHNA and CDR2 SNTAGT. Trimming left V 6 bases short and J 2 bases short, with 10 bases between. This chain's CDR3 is CASSQTDNTEAFF. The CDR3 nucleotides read TGTGCCAGCAGCCAGACAGATAACACTGAAGCTTTCTTT.

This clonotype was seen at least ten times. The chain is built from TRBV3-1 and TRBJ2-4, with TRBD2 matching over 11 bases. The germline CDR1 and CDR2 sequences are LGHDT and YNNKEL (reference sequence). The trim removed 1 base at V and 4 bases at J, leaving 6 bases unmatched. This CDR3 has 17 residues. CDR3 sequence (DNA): TGTGCCAGCAGCCAAGCTGGACTAGCGGGTCTTAAAAACATTCAGTACTTC. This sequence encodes CASSQAGLAGLKNIQYF.

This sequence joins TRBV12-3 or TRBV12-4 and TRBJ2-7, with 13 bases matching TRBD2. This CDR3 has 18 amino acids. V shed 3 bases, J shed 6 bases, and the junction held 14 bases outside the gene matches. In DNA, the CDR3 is TGTGCCAGCAGTTTCGGGACTAGCGGGACCACCCCTTCAGGCGAGCAGTACGTC. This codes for CASSFGTSGTTPSGEQYV.

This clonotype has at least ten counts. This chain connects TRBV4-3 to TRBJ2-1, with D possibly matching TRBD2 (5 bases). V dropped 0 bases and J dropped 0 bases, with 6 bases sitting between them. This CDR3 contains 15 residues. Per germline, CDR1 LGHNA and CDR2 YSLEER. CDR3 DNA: TGCGCCAGCAGCCAAGATCGGGGCTCCTACAATGAGCAGTTCTTC. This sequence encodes CASSQDRGSYNEQFF.

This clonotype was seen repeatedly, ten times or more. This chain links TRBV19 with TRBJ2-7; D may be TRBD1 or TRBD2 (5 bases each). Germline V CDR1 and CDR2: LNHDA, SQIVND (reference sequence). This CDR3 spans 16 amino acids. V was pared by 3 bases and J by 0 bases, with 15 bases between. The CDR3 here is CASSIRWGSASYEQYV. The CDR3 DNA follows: TGTGCCAGTAGTATTCGATGGGGGTCAGCCTCCTACGAGCAGTACGTC.

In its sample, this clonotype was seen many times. CDR3 loop: CASRLTGLTSTDTQYF. CDR3 nucleotide sequence: TGTGCCAGCAGACTCACAGGTCTGACTAGCACAGATACGCAGTATTTT. The rearrangement links TRBV6-5 to TRBJ2-3, with D perhaps TRBD1 (5 bases). This CDR3 spans 16 amino acids. Trimming removed 6 bases from V and 0 bases from J, with 16 bases in between. Per germline, CDR1 MNHEY and CDR2 SVGAGI.